Presented here are 17 T cell receptor beta chains from one specimen sequenced in a study of blood T cells in healthy people across ages. Together with a sample-barcoded 5' primer, a J-beta primer mix was included in a second PCR lasting about 7 to 11 cycles. Each CDR3 protein is one row after TCRdb ran MiXCR on the 5' RACE reads. The table lists fewer than 700,000 distinct CDR3 sequences, roughly 43% of them singletons. Input material: blood. Receptors were obtained from an elderly man in good health.

This clonotype was observed at least ten times. CDR3 region: CASSYYTGRGEKLFF. The DNA of the CDR3 is TGTGCCAGCAGTTACTACACGGGCCGGGGGGAAAAACTGTTTTTT. The chain links TRBV6-6 to TRBJ1-4, with D maybe TRBD1 (5 bases). Germline V gives CDR1 MNHNY, CDR2 SVGAGI (reference sequence). This CDR3 contains 15 residues. V dropped 1 base and J dropped 8 bases, with 14 bases sitting between them.

In this sample, this clonotype turned up a few times. The V and J genes are TRBV7-9 and TRBJ2-1; 7 bases map to TRBD2. Trimming cost V 5 bases and J 6 bases; bases outside gene matches: 10. Germline V gene lookup returns CDR1 SEHNR and CDR2 FQNEAQ (reference sequence). The CDR3 sequence is 15 residues long. Here the CDR3 DNA reads TGTGCCAGCAGCACGAGACTAGCCGCGGGCAATGAGCAGTTCTTC. Amino acid sequence: CASSTRLAAGNEQFF.

This chain joins TRBV20-1 and TRBJ2-3, with D possibly being TRBD1 (6 bases). Trimming removed 6 bases from V and 5 bases from J, with 21 bases in between. CDR3 length: 15 amino acids. Germline CDR1 is DFQATT and CDR2 is SNEGSKA (reference sequence). CDR3 in DNA: TGCAGTGCGTCCGGGACACCCAAGAGGGTAGATACGCAGTATTTT. Protein sequence: CSASGTPKRVDTQYF.

As concerns this clonotype: The germline gene is not matched at one end of the junction; a read error may be the cause. The chain couples TRBV6-6 to TRBJ2-4; perhaps TRBD1 as D (5 bases). The better agreement between TRBJ2-7 and the DNA end casts doubt on the J call. Per germline, CDR1 MNHNY and CDR2 SVGAGI (reference sequence). The CDR3 extends over 14 amino acids. This CDR3 reads CASRYSDSPNEQYF. The DNA for the CDR3 is TGTGCCAGCAGGTACTCCGACAGTCCTAACGAGCAGTACTTC.

The chain recombines TRBV6-6 with TRBJ2-3; D possibly uses TRBD1 or TRBD2 (5 bases each). V was shortened by 5 bases and J by 0 bases, with 12 bases between the two germline ends. Per the germline V gene, CDR1 is MNHNY and CDR2 is SVGAGI (reference sequence). This CDR3 region has 15 residues. CDR3 in amino acids: CASSGGTPSTDTQYF. The CDR3 DNA reads TGTGCCAGCAGTGGGGGAACCCCTAGCACAGATACGCAGTATTTT.

The V and J genes are TRBV6-2 or TRBV6-3 and TRBJ2-1, with D perhaps matching TRBD1 (5 bases). The CDR3 spans 14 residues. Deletions cut 4 bases from V and 9 bases from J, with 16 bases between. Germline V gene sequence: CDR1 MNHEY, CDR2 SVGEGT. CDR3 DNA sequence: TGTGCCAGCAGTTTTTGGCAGGGTTGGGGTGAGCAGTTCTTC. As protein: CASSFWQGWGEQFF.

The chain uses TRBV7-2 and TRBJ2-6; unclear D gene. The V end was cut by 4 bases, the J end by 2 bases, with 12 bases between. Germline values: CDR1 SGHTA, CDR2 FQGNSA. The CDR3 loop spans 16 amino acids. Here the CDR3 reads CASSSANRAGANVLTF. Written as DNA, the CDR3 is TGTGCCAGCAGCTCAGCAAACAGAGCTGGGGCCAACGTCCTGACTTTC.

The chain couples TRBV12-3 or TRBV12-4 to TRBJ2-1; TRBD2 matches at 8 bases. This CDR3 is 15 amino acids long. V shed 1 base, J shed 9 bases, and the junction held 8 bases outside the gene matches. In nucleotides, the CDR3 is TGTGCCAGCAGTTTAGGCACGGGGGGGCTGGGTGAGCAGTTCTTC. Protein sequence: CASSLGTGGLGEQFF.

This clonotype has only a few counts. V gene TRBV10-3 combines with J gene TRBJ1-5; 8 nucleotides line up with TRBD1. The CDR3 sequence is 17 residues long. V shed 3 bases, J shed 3 bases, and the junction held 10 bases outside the gene matches. Germline V lookup: CDR1 ENHRY, CDR2 SYGVKD. CDR3 residues: CAISEPGTGKDNQPQHF. The CDR3 bases are TGTGCCATCAGTGAACCCGGGACAGGTAAAGACAATCAGCCCCAGCATTTT.

This clonotype appeared a few times. This chain links TRBV20-1 with TRBJ2-5; 8 positions match TRBD1. Trimming took 4 bases from V and 4 from J; bases not matched to a gene: 8. Germline CDR1 and CDR2: DFQATT and SNEGSKA (reference sequence). The CDR3 runs 14 residues. CDR3 region: CSANEDRAAETQYF. CDR3 nucleotides: TGCAGTGCTAACGAGGACAGGGCTGCAGAGACCCAGTACTTC.

This clonotype was counted a few times. The V call is TRBV20-1, the J call TRBJ2-1; TRBD2 matches at 10 bases. Germline V gives CDR1 DFQATT, CDR2 SNEGSKA (reference sequence). Trimming at V came to 3 bases and at J to 2 bases, leaving 4 bases not matched to a gene. The CDR3 length is 15 residues. The CDR3 DNA sequence: TGCAGTGCTAGTTGGACTAGCGGACCCTACAATGAGCAGTTCTTC. Residues: CSASWTSGPYNEQFF.

The J gene is TRBJ2-3, the V gene TRBV10-3, with a possible D match to TRBD2 (6 bases). Deletions cut 3 bases from V and 0 bases from J, with 16 bases between. Looked up from germline, CDR1 is ENHRY and CDR2 is SYGVKD. This CDR3 contains 17 residues. CDR3 protein: CAISDSASSASTDTQYF. The DNA for the CDR3 is TGTGCCATCAGTGACTCCGCGTCTAGCGCTAGCACAGATACGCAGTATTTT.

The chain uses TRBV7-2 and TRBJ2-7; 11 nucleotides agree with TRBD2. The CDR3 extends over 18 amino acids. V trimming: 3 bases; J trimming: 0 bases; junction bases outside the gene matches: 10. CDR1 is SGHTA and CDR2 is FQGNSA in the germline V gene. CDR3 protein: CASSLVRGTSGFSYEQYF. CDR3 nucleotides: TGTGCCAGCAGCTTGGTTCGCGGGACTAGCGGATTCTCCTACGAGCAGTACTTC.

The chain couples TRBV7-9 to TRBJ2-6; D not resolved. V gave up 5 bases and J gave up 0 bases, with 17 bases separating them. The V gene's germline CDR1 is SEHNR and CDR2 FQNEAQ (reference sequence). The CDR3 extends over 18 amino acids. CDR3 amino acids: CASSPPLSTSSGANVLTF. The CDR3 DNA reads as TGTGCCAGCAGCCCCCCTTTGTCGACCTCCTCTGGGGCCAACGTCCTGACTTTC.

This clonotype showed up just a few times. The V call is TRBV20-1, the J call TRBJ1-2, with D possibly TRBD1 on 5 matching bases. The V gene's germline CDR1 is DFQATT and CDR2 SNEGSKA (reference sequence). Trimming pared 0 bases from V and 5 bases from J, leaving 13 bases between. The CDR3 spans 14 residues. The CDR3 sequence: CSARDPGTVYGYTF. CDR3 DNA sequence: TGCAGTGCTAGAGATCCCGGGACCGTGTATGGCTACACCTTC.

This clonotype was recorded many times. The rearrangement joins TRBV6-5 to TRBJ1-2; 12 bases match TRBD1. Germline-derived CDR1 and CDR2 are MNHEY and SVGAGI. The junction had 12 bases not matched to a gene; V was cut back by 6 bases and J by 7 bases. The length of the CDR3 is 16 residues. CDR3 in amino acids: CASRAPLGTGGLGYTF. CDR3 nucleotides: TGTGCCAGCAGAGCCCCCTTGGGGACAGGGGGCCTTGGCTACACCTTC.

The chain is built from TRBV6-5 and TRBJ2-2, with 10 bases identical to TRBD2. CDR1 and CDR2 from the germline V gene are MNHEY and SVGAGI. V shed 2 bases, J shed 5 bases, and the junction held 11 bases outside the gene matches. This CDR3 is built from 18 residues. The CDR3 nucleotides read TGTGCCAGCAGTTACCCTACCGTTCTAGCGGGGGTTACCGGGGAGCTGTTTTTT. Residues: CASSYPTVLAGVTGELFF.